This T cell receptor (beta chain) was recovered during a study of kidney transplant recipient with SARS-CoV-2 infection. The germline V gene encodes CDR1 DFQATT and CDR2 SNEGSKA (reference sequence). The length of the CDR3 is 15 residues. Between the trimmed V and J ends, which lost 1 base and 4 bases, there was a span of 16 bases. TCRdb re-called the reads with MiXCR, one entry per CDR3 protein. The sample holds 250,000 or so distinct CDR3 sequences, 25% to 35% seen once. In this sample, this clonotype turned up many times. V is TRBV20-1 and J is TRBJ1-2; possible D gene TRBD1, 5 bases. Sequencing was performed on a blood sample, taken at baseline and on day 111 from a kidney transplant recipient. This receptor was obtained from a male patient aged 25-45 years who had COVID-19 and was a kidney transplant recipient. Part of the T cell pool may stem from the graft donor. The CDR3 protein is CSARGWQGPPYGYTF. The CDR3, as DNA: TGCAGTGCTAGAGGGTGGCAGGGCCCACCCTATGGCTACACCTTC.